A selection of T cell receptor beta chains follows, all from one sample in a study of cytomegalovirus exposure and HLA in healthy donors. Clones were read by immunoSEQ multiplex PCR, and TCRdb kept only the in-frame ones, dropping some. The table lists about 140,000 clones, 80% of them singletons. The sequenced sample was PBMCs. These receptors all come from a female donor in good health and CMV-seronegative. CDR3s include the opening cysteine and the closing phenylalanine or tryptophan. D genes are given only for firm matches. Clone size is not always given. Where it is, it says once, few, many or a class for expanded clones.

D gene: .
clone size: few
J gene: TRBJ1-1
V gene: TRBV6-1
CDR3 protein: CASSERGLGTVEAFF
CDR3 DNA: TGTGCCAGCAGTGAACGAGGGCTGGGAACGGTTGAAGCTTTCTTT

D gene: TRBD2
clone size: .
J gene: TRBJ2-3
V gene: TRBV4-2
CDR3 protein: CASSQEIPTSGMADTQYF
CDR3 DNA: TGTGCCAGCAGCCAAGAAATCCCGACTAGCGGGATGGCAGATACGCAGTATTTT

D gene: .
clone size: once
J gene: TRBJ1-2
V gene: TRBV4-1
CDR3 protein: CASRGEGLSGYTF
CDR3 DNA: TGCGCCAGCAGAGGGGAAGGCCTATCGGGCTACACCTTC

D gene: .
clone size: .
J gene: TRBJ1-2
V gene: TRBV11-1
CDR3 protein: CASSLVGPYGYTF
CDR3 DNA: TGTGCCAGCAGCTTAGTTGGGCCTTATGGCTACACCTTC

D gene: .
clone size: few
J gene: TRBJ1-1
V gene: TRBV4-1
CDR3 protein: CASSQMTVNTEAFF
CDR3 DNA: TGCGCCAGCAGCCAAATGACAGTGAACACTGAAGCTTTCTTT

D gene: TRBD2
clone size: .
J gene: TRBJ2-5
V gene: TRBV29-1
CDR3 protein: CSVEGLAQRLQLSQETQYF
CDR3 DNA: TGCAGCGTTGAAGGACTAGCTCAAAGGTTACAGCTTTCCCAAGAGACCCAGTACTTC

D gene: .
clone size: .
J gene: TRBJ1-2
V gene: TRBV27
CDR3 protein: CASSLSGGIAGYTF
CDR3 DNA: TGTGCCAGCAGTTTATCAGGGGGAATTGCTGGCTACACCTTC

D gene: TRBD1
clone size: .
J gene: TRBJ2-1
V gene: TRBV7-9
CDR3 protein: CASSLWDRGGRMINEQFF
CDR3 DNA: TGTGCCAGCAGCCTCTGGGACAGGGGCGGAAGAATGATCAATGAGCAGTTCTTC

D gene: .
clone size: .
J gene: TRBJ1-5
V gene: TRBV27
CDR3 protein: CASSLEGLNQPQHF
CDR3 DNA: TGTGCCAGCAGTTTGGAGGGCCTCAATCAGCCCCAGCATTTT

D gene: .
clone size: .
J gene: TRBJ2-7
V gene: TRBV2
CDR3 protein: CASSHPGTTLEQYF
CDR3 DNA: TGTGCCAGCAGCCATCCCGGGACAACCCTCGAGCAGTACTTC

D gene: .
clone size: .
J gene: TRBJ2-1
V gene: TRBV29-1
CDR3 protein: CSVKPRLNNEQFF
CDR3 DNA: TGCAGCGTTAAGCCTCGCCTCAACAATGAGCAGTTCTTC

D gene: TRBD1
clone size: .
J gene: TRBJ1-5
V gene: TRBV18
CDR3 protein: CASSRKNDRGPNQPQHF
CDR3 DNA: TGTGCCAGCTCACGAAAGAATGACAGGGGCCCCAATCAGCCCCAGCATTTT

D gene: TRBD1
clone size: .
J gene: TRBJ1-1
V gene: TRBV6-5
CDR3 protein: CASSRTSGGGTEAFF
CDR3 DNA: TGTGCCAGCAGCCGTACGTCAGGGGGCGGCACTGAAGCTTTCTTT

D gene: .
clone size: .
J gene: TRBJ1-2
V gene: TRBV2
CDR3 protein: CASSPTGSGGYTF
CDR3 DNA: TGTGCCAGCAGTCCTACGGGGTCAGGTGGCTACACCTTC

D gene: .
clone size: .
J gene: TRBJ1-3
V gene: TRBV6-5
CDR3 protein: CASSYSTGLGNTIYF
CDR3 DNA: TGTGCCAGCAGTTACTCGACAGGCCTTGGAAACACCATATATTTT

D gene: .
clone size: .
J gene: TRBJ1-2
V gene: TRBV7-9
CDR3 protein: CASSTQNNGYTF
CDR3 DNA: TGTGCCAGCAGCACGCAGAACAATGGCTACACCTTC

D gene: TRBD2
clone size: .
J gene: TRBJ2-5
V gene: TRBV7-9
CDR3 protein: CASTVTSGRAEGETQYF
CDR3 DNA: TGTGCCAGCACCGTGACTAGCGGGAGGGCCGAGGGGGAGACCCAGTACTTC

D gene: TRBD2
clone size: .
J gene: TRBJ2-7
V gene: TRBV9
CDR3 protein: CASSVGASGTLYEQYF
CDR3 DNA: TGTGCCAGCAGCGTAGGGGCTAGCGGGACCCTCTACGAGCAGTACTTC

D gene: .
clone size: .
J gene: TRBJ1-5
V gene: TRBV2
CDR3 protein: CASSDRVSNQPQHF
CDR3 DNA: TGTGCCAGCAGTGACAGGGTTAGCAATCAGCCCCAGCATTTT

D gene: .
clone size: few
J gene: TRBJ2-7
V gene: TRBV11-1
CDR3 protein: CASSLAGRVWEQYF
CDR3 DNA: TGTGCCAGCAGCTTAGCTGGCAGGGTTTGGGAGCAGTACTTC